Listed here is a single T cell receptor beta chain. There are 13 residues in the CDR3. Per germline, CDR1 SGHNT and CDR2 YENEEA. Trimming pared 2 bases from V and 2 bases from J, leaving 6 bases between. The entry originates in a study of blood T cell repertoires in COVID-19. For the study at large: Acute and convalescent COVID-19 samples came from the United States, Italy and Spain. PBMCs, B-cell-depleted T cells, or T cells were the source of the cDNA or gDNA that made up the material.

Original processing notes: Nucleated cell number was recorded as an estimate derived from reference gene primer amplification. Only in-frame clones appear in the TCRdb table, and some are missing; sequencing was by immunoSEQ multiplex PCR. V and J calls and clone size are copied from that table; D and trimming were computed from the DNA. The data show a few hundred thousand clones, about four fifths seen once. The chain uses TRBV11-3 and TRBJ2-5; D unclear. The clonotype was recovered from a woman aged 80 or over with acute or convalescent COVID-19. Specimen: peripheral blood. This CDR3 is CASSLPSQETQYF. In nucleotides, the CDR3 is TGTGCCAGCAGCTTACCTAGTCAAGAGACCCAGTACTTC.